The 21 T cell receptor beta chains below come from one sample, sequenced in a study of blood T cell repertoires in COVID-19. Some clones are missing from TCRdb's copy, which holds only in-frame ones; the method was immunoSEQ multiplex PCR. The sample has approximately 250,000 clones, about 79% seen once. The sequenced sample was peripheral blood. The receptor source for this set is a middle-aged man who had recovered from COVID-19.

The V and J genes are TRBV7-9 and TRBJ2-7, with 7 bases that match TRBD2. The germline gives CDR1 SEHNR, CDR2 FQNEAQ (reference sequence). Germline trimming cut 2 bases from V and 4 bases from J; bases unmatched to any gene: 11. The CDR3 totals 16 residues. The CDR3 coding sequence is TGTGCCAGCAGCTTAATCGGGGCGGGAGCTAGATACGAGCAGTACTTC. Amino acids: CASSLIGAGARYEQYF.

The V gene is TRBV2, the J gene TRBJ1-5, with D possibly being TRBD1 (6 bases). V was clipped by 3 bases and J by 5 bases, with 14 bases between them. CDR3 size: 15 residues. Germline CDR1 SNHLY, CDR2 FYNNEI. Here the CDR3 reads CASSDRWTEYQPQHF. CDR3 DNA: TGTGCCAGCAGTGATAGATGGACAGAGTATCAGCCCCAGCATTTT.

About this clone itself: Given the absence of the conserved phenylalanine or tryptophan at the CDR3 end, a read error is likely. The DNA is left out, because the CDR3 cannot be placed on it with certainty; the CDR3 is given as TCRdb lists it. This chain uses TRBV10-3 with TRBJ2-7; the D call in the table, TRBD2, was not verified against the DNA. Germline V gives CDR1 ENHRY, CDR2 SYGVKD. The CDR3 adds up to 11 amino acids, both ends counted. The CDR3 sequence: CAISDLGTTVI.

The chain joins TRBV10-1 to TRBJ2-2; perhaps TRBD2 as D (5 bases). V lost 5 bases to trimming and J lost 4 bases, with 11 bases between them. CDR3 length equals 14 residues. The germline V gene has CDR1 WNHNN and CDR2 SYGVQD (reference sequence). The CDR3 loop is CASSMGEGTGELFF. The CDR3 DNA sequence: TGCGCCAGCAGTATGGGAGAGGGCACCGGGGAGCTGTTTTTT.

The chain combines TRBV13 with TRBJ2-7; D is perhaps TRBD2 (6 bases). V was cut by 3 bases and J by 3 bases, with 12 bases left in between. This CDR3 is built from 14 residues. CDR1 and CDR2 from the germline V gene are PRHDT and FYEKMQ (reference sequence). In DNA, the CDR3 is TGTGCCAGCAGCTTTGGGAGGAACGACTACGAGCAGTACTTC. Translated: CASSFGRNDYEQYF.

In its sample, this clone was seen a few times. The V and J genes are TRBV15 and TRBJ1-4, with 10 bases aligning to TRBD1. The CDR3 contains 14 residues. The germline gives CDR1 LNHNV, CDR2 YYDKDF (reference sequence). Germline trimming cut 6 bases from V and 5 bases from J; bases unmatched to any gene: 3. The CDR3 loop reads CATRRGQGNEKLFF. The CDR3 nucleotides read TGTGCCACCAGGAGGGGACAGGGGAATGAAAAACTGTTTTTT.

J is TRBJ2-1 and V is TRBV29-1; 8 positions match TRBD2. This CDR3 comprises 15 residues. With 4 bases clipped from V and 2 bases from J, the junction kept 7 bases outside the gene matches. Germline values: CDR1 SQVTM, CDR2 ANQGSEA. The chain's CDR3 is CSVGYKLAAYNEQFF. The CDR3 DNA is TGCAGCGTTGGCTATAAACTAGCGGCCTACAATGAGCAGTTCTTC.

The chain recombines TRBV7-5 with TRBJ1-1. TRBV7-5 is noted as a pseudogene. The CDR3 is 15 residues long. CDR3 sequence: CVRSLAGGAYTEAFF. CDR3 bases: TGTGTCAGAAGCTTAGCGGGCGGGGCTTACACTGAAGCTTTCTTT.

This clone was counted once. The gene calls are TRBV19 and TRBJ1-5; TRBD1 aligns across 7 bases. The CDR3 sequence is 16 residues long. Per germline, CDR1 LNHDA and CDR2 SQIVND (reference sequence). Germline trimming cut 6 bases from V and 0 bases from J; bases unmatched to any gene: 8. Written as DNA, the CDR3 is TGTGCCAGTAGCCCCAGGGGGGATTTTAGCAATCAGCCCCAGCATTTT. Encoded protein: CASSPRGDFSNQPQHF.

This clone turned up a few times. This rearrangement joins TRBV3-1 (or the pseudogene TRBV3-2) to TRBJ1-1; 7 bases line up with TRBD1. Germline CDR1 reads LGHDT; CDR2 reads YNNKEL (reference sequence). V gave up 1 base and J gave up 3 bases; unmatched junction bases: 11. This CDR3 contains 17 residues. The CDR3 reads CASSQGQGRSSDTEAFF. CDR3 DNA: TGTGCCAGCAGCCAAGGACAGGGACGCTCTTCCGACACTGAAGCTTTCTTT.

CDR3 bases: TGTGCCAGCAGTAGGGACAGGAGGGCTGTCGAGCAGTACTTC. It translates to CASSRDRRAVEQYF. This chain links TRBV27 with TRBJ2-7; the match to TRBD1 covers 8 bases. The CDR3 is made up of 14 amino acids. V dropped 5 bases and J dropped 6; count of bases not matched to a gene: 9. From germline, CDR1 is MNHEY and CDR2 SMNVEV (reference sequence).

This chain connects TRBV10-3 to TRBJ1-2; D not certain. Trimming removed 4 bases from V and 2 bases from J, with 5 bases in between. The CDR3 runs to 12 residues. CDR1 is ENHRY and CDR2 is SYGVKD in the germline V gene. The CDR3 sequence is CAISAVNYGYTF. The DNA for the CDR3 is TGTGCCATCAGTGCCGTAAACTATGGCTACACCTTC.

This sequence joins TRBV6-5 and TRBJ2-3, with 10 bases fitting TRBD1. Per the germline V gene, CDR1 is MNHEY and CDR2 is SVGAGI. V was clipped by 6 bases and J by 6 bases; unmatched bases: 9. The CDR3 covers 15 residues. CDR3 sequence reads: CASRGQGNVFDTQYF. In DNA form, the CDR3 reads TGTGCCAGCAGGGGACAGGGGAACGTTTTTGATACGCAGTATTTT.

J is TRBJ1-2 and V is TRBV2; 8 bases are a match to TRBD1. Trimming took 4 bases from V and 4 from J; bases not matched to a gene: 5. CDR1 is SNHLY, CDR2 FYNNEI, per germline. This CDR3 is built from 14 residues. CDR3 nucleotides: TGTGCCAGCAGTGTGGGCAGGGGGCCCTATGGCTACACCTTC. It codes for CASSVGRGPYGYTF.

The chain joins TRBV29-1 to TRBJ1-1; tentatively, D is TRBD1 (5 bases). Trimming stripped 3 bases from V and 5 bases from J, with 22 bases between. CDR3 length: 16 residues. Germline loops: CDR1 SQVTM, CDR2 ANQGSEA. The CDR3 sequence: CSVDRQGTIFGTEAFF. CDR3 DNA: TGCAGCGTTGACCGTCAGGGTACTATATTCGGTACTGAAGCTTTCTTT.

The chain joins TRBV4-1 to TRBJ1-2; D uncertain. The CDR3 spans 16 residues. Germline loops: CDR1 MGHRA, CDR2 YSYEKL. With 1 base removed from V and 7 bases from J, the gap between germline ends came to 19 bases. CDR3 coding DNA: TGCGCCAGCAGCCAAGGTCGCACCAGACTAGGGCCTGGCTACACCTTC. This encodes CASSQGRTRLGPGYTF.

This chain joins TRBV11-3 and TRBJ2-2; D not resolved. V gave up 5 bases and J gave up 4 bases, with 14 bases separating them. Germline V gives CDR1 SGHNT, CDR2 YENEEA. This CDR3 has 15 amino acids. The CDR3 here is CASSHRGPATGELFF. The CDR3 DNA sequence: TGTGCCAGCAGCCATCGTGGCCCCGCCACCGGGGAGCTGTTTTTT.

J is TRBJ1-5 and V is TRBV30; D remains ambiguous. CDR1 and CDR2 from the germline V gene are GTSNPN and SVGIG (reference sequence). The CDR3 extends over 13 amino acids. Trimming pared 7 bases from V and 7 bases from J, leaving 17 bases between. CDR3 in DNA: TGTGCCTCCTCTACATGGGCTGGCCAGCCCCAGCATTTT. Its translation: CASSTWAGQPQHF.

This chain connects TRBV7-6 to TRBJ2-5; perhaps TRBD1 as D (6 bases). This CDR3 has 17 amino acids. V lost 0 bases and J lost 4, with 18 bases in between. Germline CDR1 is SGHVS and CDR2 is FNYEAQ. CDR3 amino acids: CASSLALGTVRGETQYF. CDR3 in DNA: TGTGCCAGCAGCTTAGCGCTCGGTACTGTCAGGGGAGAGACCCAGTACTTC. The full variable domain, rest sourced from reference TRBV7-6 and TRBJ2-5, is GAGVSQSPRYKVTKRGQDVALRCDPISGHVSLYWYRQALGQGPEFLTYFNYEAQQDKSGLPNDRFSAERPEGSISTLTIQRTEQRDSAMYRCASSLALGTVRGETQYFGPGTRLLVL.

This sequence joins TRBV6-6 and TRBJ2-1, with TRBD2 identical over 9 bases. Germline V CDR1 and CDR2: MNHNY, SVGAGI (reference sequence). With 9 bases clipped from V and 7 bases from J, the junction kept 16 bases outside the gene matches. The CDR3 has 16 amino acids. The CDR3 DNA sequence: TGTGCCAGACGGAGAGCGGGGGGCCTCTCGGGGAATGAGCAGTTCTTC. It translates to CARRRAGGLSGNEQFF.

This clone has just a few counts. This chain links TRBV6-5 with TRBJ2-1; D unresolved. There are 13 residues in the CDR3. Germline CDR1 is MNHEY and CDR2 is SVGAGI. V shed 0 bases and J shed 8 bases, with 8 bases lying between them. The DNA of the CDR3 is TGTGCCAGCAGTTACTCGACTGGCTATGAGCAGTTCTTC. Translating it yields CASSYSTGYEQFF.